The 29 T cell receptor beta chains reported below all come from one sample, sequenced in a study of shared clonotypes between healthy human individuals. Sequenced by immunoSEQ multiplex PCR; TCRdb stores in-frame clones only, minus some. The sample has a few million clones; around 95% are singletons. The sequencing sample was made of naive CD4+ T cells sorted from blood. As to subset: CD45RA+ positively selected. The receptors here all came from a man younger than 35 in good health.

This chain joins TRBV2 and TRBJ2-3; D is undetermined. The germline gives CDR1 SNHLY, CDR2 FYNNEI. V was clipped by 1 base and J by 1 base, with 12 bases between them. The CDR3 length is 16 residues. In DNA form, the CDR3 reads TGTGCCAGCAGTGAAGAGACCGGGTGGGGCACAGATACGCAGTATTTT. This encodes CASSEETGWGTDTQYF.

As concerns this clone: The sample carries other DNA sequences with the same CDR3. The chain joins TRBV10-3 to TRBJ2-5, with D hard to call. V was trimmed by 4 bases and J by 1 base, leaving 4 bases between them. CDR3 length: 12 amino acids. Germline V gene sequence: CDR1 ENHRY, CDR2 SYGVKD. CDR3 residues: CAISGSQETQYF. CDR3 coding DNA: TGTGCCATCAGTGGTTCCCAAGAGACCCAGTACTTC.

On this clone itself: The sample has other DNA sequences that encode this CDR3 too. The rearrangement uses TRBV7-2 and TRBJ1-5; D is ambiguous. Trimming removed 3 bases at V and 2 bases at J, with 8 bases between. The germline CDR1 and CDR2 sequences are SGHTA and FQGNSA. The CDR3 has 14 residues. CDR3 nucleotide sequence: TGTGCCAGCAGCTTCAAGGTGGGCAATCAGCCCCAGCATTTT. Amino acid sequence: CASSFKVGNQPQHF. Full variable domain (remainder filled in from reference TRBV7-2 and TRBJ1-5): GAGVSQSPSNKVTEKGKDVELRCDPISGHTALYWYRQSLGQGLEFLIYFQGNSAPDKSGLPSDRFSAERTGGSVSTLTIQRTQQEDSAVYLCASSFKVGNQPQHFGDGTRLSIL.

This sequence joins TRBV25-1 and TRBJ1-2, with TRBD1 as a possible D gene (5 bases). Trimming removed 0 bases from V and 4 bases from J, with 12 bases in between. This CDR3 comprises 15 residues. Germline V gives CDR1 MGHDK, CDR2 SYGVNS. CDR3 bases: TGTGCCAGCAGTGAATATGGCAGGGAGGGCTATGGCTACACCTTC. Translating gives CASSEYGREGYGYTF.

This rearrangement joins TRBV9 to TRBJ1-6; D gene uncertain. There are 13 residues in the CDR3. Trimming pared 2 bases from V and 8 bases from J, leaving 8 bases between. Germline V gene sequence: CDR1 SGDLS, CDR2 YYNGEE. The CDR3 is CASSVSAYSPLHF. The CDR3 nucleotides are TGTGCCAGCAGCGTGTCCGCCTATTCACCCCTCCACTTT.

This clone was seen only once. This chain joins TRBV27 and TRBJ1-2; possibly TRBD1 for D (6 bases). Germline V gene lookup returns CDR1 MNHEY and CDR2 SMNVEV (reference sequence). Between the trimmed V and J ends, which lost 3 bases and 1 base, there was a span of 18 bases. The length of the CDR3 is 17 residues. This CDR3 reads CASSFLPQGTLNYGYTF. As DNA, the CDR3 is TGTGCCAGCAGTTTTCTACCCCAGGGGACCCTTAACTATGGCTACACCTTC.

The rearrangement links TRBV10-2 to TRBJ1-3; 9 bases map to TRBD1. The V gene end was trimmed by 3 bases and the J gene end by 1 base; junction bases not matched to a gene: 4. This CDR3 has 16 amino acids. Germline CDR1 reads WSHSY; CDR2 reads SAAADI. CDR3: CASSEAQGASGNTIYF. The DNA of the CDR3 is TGCGCCAGCAGTGAAGCACAGGGGGCGTCTGGAAACACCATATATTTT.

The CDR3 DNA follows: TGTGCCAGCAGTCCCCAGGGGGGCTACACCTTC. Its protein product is CASSPQGGYTF. V is TRBV28 and J is TRBJ1-2, with D possibly TRBD1 on 6 matching bases. Germline CDR1 is MDHEN and CDR2 is SYDVKM. The V gene lost 5 bases and the J gene lost 8 bases, with 9 bases spanning the gap. The CDR3 runs 11 residues.

The CDR3 is CASSLRPVMHPGASSGGNEQYF. For the CDR3, the DNA is TGTGCCAGCAGTCTCCGACCAGTGATGCACCCCGGTGCTTCTAGCGGGGGCAACGAGCAGTACTTC. J is TRBJ2-7 and V is TRBV27; 10 positions match TRBD2. The CDR3 totals 22 residues. Germline V CDR1 and CDR2: MNHEY, SMNVEV (reference sequence). J was trimmed by 5 bases and V by 5 bases; bases with no gene match: 30.

The chain has TRBV30 and TRBJ2-1; TRBD2 is a possible D gene (5 bases). The CDR3 contains 14 residues. From germline, CDR1 is GTSNPN and CDR2 SVGIG (reference sequence). Trimming took 3 bases from V and 5 from J, leaving 14 bases between them. CDR3: CAWRVAGSNNEQFF. For the CDR3, the DNA is TGTGCCTGGAGAGTTGCGGGCAGCAACAATGAGCAGTTCTTC.

The V and J genes are TRBV19 and TRBJ1-2; D remains ambiguous. This CDR3 is 13 amino acids long. Trimming pared 3 bases from V and 5 bases from J, leaving 10 bases between. Per germline, CDR1 LNHDA and CDR2 SQIVND (reference sequence). The CDR3 protein is CASSIGTFYGYTF. The DNA for the CDR3 is TGTGCCAGTAGTATCGGCACATTTTATGGCTACACCTTC.

On this clone: The sample carries other DNA sequences with the same CDR3. This chain connects TRBV5-1 to TRBJ1-1; D is unclear. Trimming took off 2 bases at V and 1 base at J, with 6 bases between the two ends. CDR1 and CDR2 (germline): SGHRS, YFSETQ. CDR3 length: 13 residues. The CDR3 coding sequence is TGCGCCAGCAGCTTTGGGCAGAACACTGAAGCTTTCTTT. Translated, it gives CASSFGQNTEAFF. Combining the CDR3 with reference TRBV5-1 and TRBJ1-1 gives the whole variable domain KAGVTQTPRYLIKTRGQQVTLSCSPISGHRSVSWYQQTPGQGLQFLFEYFSETQRNKGNFPGRFSGRQFSNSRSEMNVSTLELGDSALYLCASSFGQNTEAFFGQGTRLTVV.

As to this clone: The junction departs from the called germline gene at one end, perhaps through a read error. This chain links TRBV7-9 with TRBJ1-2; tentatively, D is TRBD1 (6 bases). The CDR3 spans 16 residues. Germline-derived CDR1 and CDR2 are SEHNR and FQNEAQ (reference sequence). CDR3 sequence reads: CASSFNSDSSFYGCTF. The CDR3 coding sequence is TGTGCCAGCAGCTTTAATTCGGACAGCAGTTTCTATGGCTGCACCTTC.

The chain couples TRBV4-1 to TRBJ1-5; 8 positions match TRBD1. The V segment lost 3 bases and the J segment 2 bases; nucleotides outside the gene matches: 6. The CDR3 has 16 amino acids. CDR1 is MGHRA, CDR2 YSYEKL, per germline. The CDR3 loop reads CASSHAGQGGNQPQHF. The CDR3 coding sequence is TGCGCCAGCAGCCATGCCGGACAGGGAGGCAATCAGCCCCAGCATTTT.

The chain links TRBV7-9 to TRBJ2-7, with a weak D call TRBD2 (5 bases). The length of the CDR3 is 14 residues. CDR1 is SEHNR, CDR2 FQNEAQ, per germline (reference sequence). The V gene lost 3 bases and the J gene lost 9 bases, with 18 bases spanning the gap. CDR3 in DNA: TGTGCCAGCAGCTTGTGGGCCAGCGAGGAGGTGCAGTACTTC. Encoded protein: CASSLWASEEVQYF.

V and J are TRBV6-6 and TRBJ2-7; 7 bases agree with TRBD1. After removal of 0 bases from V and 3 bases from J, the junction contained 5 bases not matched to a gene. This CDR3 comprises 15 residues. CDR1 is MNHNY, CDR2 SVGAGI, per germline (reference sequence). The CDR3 loop is CASSYSRTGYYEQYF. DNA of the CDR3: TGTGCCAGCAGTTACTCTCGGACAGGATACTACGAGCAGTACTTC.

For this clone: Other DNA sequences within the sample encode an identical CDR3. The rearrangement links TRBV5-6 to TRBJ1-2; D remains unclear. Trimming pared 1 base from V and 3 bases from J, leaving 4 bases between. Germline V gene sequence: CDR1 SGHDT, CDR2 YYEEEE. The length of the CDR3 is 12 residues. The CDR3 reads CASSLTDYGYTF. In DNA form, the CDR3 reads TGTGCCAGCAGCTTGACAGACTATGGCTACACCTTC.

The V call is TRBV6-6, the J call TRBJ1-3; D is uncertain. This CDR3 has 16 amino acids. V was trimmed by 6 bases and J by 1 base, leaving 16 bases between them. The V gene's germline CDR1 is MNHNY and CDR2 SVGAGI (reference sequence). DNA for the CDR3: TGTGCCAGCAGCTCTATAGCGACGGGGTCTGGAAACACCATATATTTT. Protein: CASSSIATGSGNTIYF.

J is TRBJ1-5 and V is TRBV5-1; D call uncertain. V lost 4 bases and J lost 3, with 8 bases in between. Per the germline V gene, CDR1 is SGHRS and CDR2 is YFSETQ. This CDR3 contains 13 residues. CDR3 sequence (DNA): TGCGCCAGCAGCGAGGGAGACAATCAGCCCCAGCATTTT. It encodes CASSEGDNQPQHF.

The genes are TRBV6-6 and TRBJ1-3, with D possibly being TRBD1 (6 bases). The germline V and J ends were trimmed by 7 bases and 1 base, with 11 bases remaining between them. This CDR3 is 14 amino acids long. Germline CDR1 reads MNHNY; CDR2 reads SVGAGI (reference sequence). CDR3 amino acids: CASIQGGSGNTIYF. In nucleotides, the CDR3 is TGTGCCAGCATTCAAGGGGGATCTGGAAACACCATATATTTT.

The CDR3 loop is CASSLFARENTEAFF. The CDR3 DNA is TGTGCCAGCAGCTTGTTCGCCAGGGAGAACACTGAAGCTTTCTTT. This chain links TRBV7-2 with TRBJ1-1, with D perhaps matching TRBD1 (5 bases). V lost 3 bases, J lost 1 base, and 12 bases lay in between. The V gene's germline CDR1 is SGHTA and CDR2 FQGNSA. This CDR3 has 15 amino acids.

V usage is TRBV28 and J usage is TRBJ1-2; TRBD1 matches at 9 bases. The CDR3 spans 16 residues. From germline, CDR1 is MDHEN and CDR2 SYDVKM. V gave up 3 bases and J gave up 3 bases; unmatched junction bases: 8. The CDR3 DNA sequence: TGTGCCAGCAGTTTTTGGGACAGGGTCGGGGACTATGGCTACACCTTC. Amino acid sequence: CASSFWDRVGDYGYTF.

This clone showed up just once. This chain uses TRBV4-3 with TRBJ1-1; D unresolved. Trimming cost V 0 bases and J 5 bases, with 13 bases left between them. The germline gives CDR1 LGHNA, CDR2 YSLEER. The CDR3 spans 15 residues. The DNA of the CDR3 is TGCGCCAGCAGCCAAGATCAAACTAGGGATACTGAAGCTTTCTTT. This translates into CASSQDQTRDTEAFF.

The J gene is TRBJ2-4, the V gene TRBV2; the D gene is possibly TRBD2 (6 bases). CDR1 is SNHLY and CDR2 is FYNNEI in the germline V gene. V lost 7 bases and J 9 bases, leaving 10 bases between the germline ends. There are 11 residues in the CDR3. The CDR3 bases are TGTGCCAGCAAGGAGGGGCTCATTCAGTACTTC. This codes for CASKEGLIQYF.

The J gene is TRBJ2-3, the V gene TRBV11-1, with 8 bases aligning to TRBD2. The CDR3 runs to 15 residues. Germline values: CDR1 SGHAT, CDR2 FQDESV (reference sequence). With 6 bases clipped from V and 5 bases from J, the junction kept 10 bases outside the gene matches. CDR3 sequence (DNA): TGTGCCAGCAGTCCCGGAGTAGCGGGACTAGATACGCAGTATTTT. Translation gives CASSPGVAGLDTQYF.

The CDR3 coding sequence is TGCGCCAGCAGGCCAGGGGAGGGGGCGACCTACGAGCAGTACTTC. This encodes CASRPGEGATYEQYF. The genes are TRBV5-1 and TRBJ2-7; either TRBD1 or TRBD2 may supply D (7 bases each). The CDR3 runs to 15 residues. V was trimmed by 5 bases and J by 2 bases, leaving 17 bases between them. The germline V gene encodes CDR1 SGHRS and CDR2 YFSETQ.

The rearrangement joins TRBV5-1 to TRBJ2-7, with D perhaps given as TRBD1 or TRBD2 (5 bases each). Germline values: CDR1 SGHRS, CDR2 YFSETQ. The CDR3 length is 14 residues. Trimming removed 8 bases at V and 3 bases at J, with 18 bases between. The CDR3 DNA reads as TGCGCCAGACAGAGCCCCGGGACGGACTACGAGCAGTACTTC. Amino acid sequence: CARQSPGTDYEQYF. The full variable domain, its missing parts supplied by reference TRBV5-1 and TRBJ2-7, is KAGVTQTPRYLIKTRGQQVTLSCSPISGHRSVSWYQQTPGQGLQFLFEYFSETQRNKGNFPGRFSGRQFSNSRSEMNVSTLELGDSALYLCARQSPGTDYEQYFGPGTRLTVT.

The J gene is TRBJ2-3, the V gene TRBV5-6; 10 positions agree with TRBD1. The CDR3 extends over 18 amino acids. Unmatched junction bases numbered 14, after V lost 4 bases and J lost 3 bases. Looked up from germline, CDR1 is SGHDT and CDR2 is YYEEEE. CDR3 nucleotide sequence: TGTGCCAGCAGCCGGTACGGACAGGGGGTAGGGGAGACAGATACGCAGTATTTT. It codes for CASSRYGQGVGETDTQYF.

J is TRBJ2-3 and V is TRBV2, with 10 bases aligning to TRBD2. The CDR3 covers 16 residues. Per the germline V gene, CDR1 is SNHLY and CDR2 is FYNNEI. With V trimmed by 6 bases and J by 0 bases, 6 bases remained unmatched. The CDR3 DNA follows: TGTGCCAGCAGAGCCGCTAGCGGGGGCAGCACAGATACGCAGTATTTT. Residues: CASRAASGGSTDTQYF. The variable domain in full, completed from reference TRBV2 and TRBJ2-3, reads EPEVTQTPSHQVTQMGQEVILRCVPISNHLYFYWYRQILGQKVEFLVSFYNNEISEKSEIFDDQFSVERPDGSNFTLKIRSTKLEDSAMYFCASRAASGGSTDTQYFGPGTRLTVL.